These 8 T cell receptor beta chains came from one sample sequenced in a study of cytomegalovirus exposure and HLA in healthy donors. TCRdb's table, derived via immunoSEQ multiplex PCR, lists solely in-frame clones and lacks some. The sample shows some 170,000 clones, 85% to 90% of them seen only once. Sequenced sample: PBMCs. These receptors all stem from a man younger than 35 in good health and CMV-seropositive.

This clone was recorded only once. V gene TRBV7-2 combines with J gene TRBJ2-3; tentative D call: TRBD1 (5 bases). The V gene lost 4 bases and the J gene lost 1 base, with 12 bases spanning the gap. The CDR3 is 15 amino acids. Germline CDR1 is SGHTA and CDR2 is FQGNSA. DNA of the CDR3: TGTGCCAGCAGCTATAACCAACAGGGCACAGATACGCAGTATTTT. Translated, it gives CASSYNQQGTDTQYF.

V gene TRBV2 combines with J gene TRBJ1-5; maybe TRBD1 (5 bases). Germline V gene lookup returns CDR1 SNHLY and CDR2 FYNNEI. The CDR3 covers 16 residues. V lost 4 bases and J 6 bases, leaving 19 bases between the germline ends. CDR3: CASSADAGARTQPQHF. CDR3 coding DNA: TGTGCCAGCAGTGCCGACGCTGGGGCGAGGACTCAGCCCCAGCATTTT.

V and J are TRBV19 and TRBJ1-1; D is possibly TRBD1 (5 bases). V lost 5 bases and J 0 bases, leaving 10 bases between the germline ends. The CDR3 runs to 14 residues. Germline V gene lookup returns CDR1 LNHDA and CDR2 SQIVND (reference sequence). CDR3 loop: CASSERTMNTEAFF. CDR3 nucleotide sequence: TGTGCCAGTAGTGAGAGGACAATGAACACTGAAGCTTTCTTT.

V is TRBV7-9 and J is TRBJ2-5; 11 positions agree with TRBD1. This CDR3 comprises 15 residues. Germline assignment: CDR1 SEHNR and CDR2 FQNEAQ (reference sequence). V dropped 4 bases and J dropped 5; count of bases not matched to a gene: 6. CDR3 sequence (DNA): TGTGCCAGCAGCTCCGGGACAGGGGGGTGGGAGACCCAGTACTTC. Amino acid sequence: CASSSGTGGWETQYF.

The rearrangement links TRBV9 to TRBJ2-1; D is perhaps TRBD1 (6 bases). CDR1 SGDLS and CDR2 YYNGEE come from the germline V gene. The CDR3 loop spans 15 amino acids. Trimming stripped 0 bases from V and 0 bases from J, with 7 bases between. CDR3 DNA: TGTGCCAGCAGCGTAGTACAGGGCTCCTACAATGAGCAGTTCTTC. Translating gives CASSVVQGSYNEQFF.

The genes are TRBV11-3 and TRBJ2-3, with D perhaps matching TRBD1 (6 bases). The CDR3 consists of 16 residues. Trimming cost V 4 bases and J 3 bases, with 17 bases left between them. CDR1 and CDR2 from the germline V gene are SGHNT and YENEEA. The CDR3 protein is CASSSGPRDKTDTQYF. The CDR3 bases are TGTGCCAGCAGCTCCGGACCCCGGGACAAGACAGATACGCAGTATTTT.

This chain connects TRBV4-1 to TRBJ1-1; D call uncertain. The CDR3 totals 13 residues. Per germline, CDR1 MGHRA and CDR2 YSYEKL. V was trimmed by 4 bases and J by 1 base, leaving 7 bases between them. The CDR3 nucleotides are TGCGCCAGCAGCCCCCACACGAACACTGAAGCTTTCTTT. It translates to CASSPHTNTEAFF.

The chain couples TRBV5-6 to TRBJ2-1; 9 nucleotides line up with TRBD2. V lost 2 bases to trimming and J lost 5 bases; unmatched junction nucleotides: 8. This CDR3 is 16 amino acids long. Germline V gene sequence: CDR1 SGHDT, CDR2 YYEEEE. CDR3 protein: CASSFLSGRTNNEQFF. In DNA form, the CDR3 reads TGTGCCAGCAGCTTTTTAAGCGGGAGGACCAACAATGAGCAGTTCTTC. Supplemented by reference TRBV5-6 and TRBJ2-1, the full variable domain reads DAGVTQSPTHLIKTRGQQVTLRCSPKSGHDTVSWYQQALGQGPQFIFQYYEEEERQRGNFPDRFSGHQFPNYSSELNVNALLLGDSALYLCASSFLSGRTNNEQFFGPGTRLTVL.